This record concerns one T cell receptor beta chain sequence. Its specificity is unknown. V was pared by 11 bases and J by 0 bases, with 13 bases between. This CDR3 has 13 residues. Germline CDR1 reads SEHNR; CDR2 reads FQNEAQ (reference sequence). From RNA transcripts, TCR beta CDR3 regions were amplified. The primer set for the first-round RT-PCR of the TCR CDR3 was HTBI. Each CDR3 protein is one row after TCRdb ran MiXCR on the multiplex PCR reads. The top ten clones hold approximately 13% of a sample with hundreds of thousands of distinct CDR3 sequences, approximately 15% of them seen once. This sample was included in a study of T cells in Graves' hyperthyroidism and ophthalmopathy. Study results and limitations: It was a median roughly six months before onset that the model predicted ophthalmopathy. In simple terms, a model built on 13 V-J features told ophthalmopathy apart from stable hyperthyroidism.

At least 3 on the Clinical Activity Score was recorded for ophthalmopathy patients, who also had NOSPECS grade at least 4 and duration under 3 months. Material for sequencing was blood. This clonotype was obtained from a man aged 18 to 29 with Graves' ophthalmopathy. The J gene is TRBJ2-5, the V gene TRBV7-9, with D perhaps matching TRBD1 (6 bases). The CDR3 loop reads CAAGVLYQETQYF. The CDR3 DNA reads TGTGCCGCAGGGGTACTGTACCAAGAGACCCAGTACTTC.